These 9 T cell receptor beta chains originate from one sample sequenced in a study of PD-1 blockade in mismatch repair-deficient tumors (dated by TCRdb to the late 2010s). Libraries came from the immunoSEQ multiplex PCR assay. This is the immuneACCESS table as TCRdb keeps it, with only in-frame sequences that have V and J called. A part of the clones is gone; compared with another copy, unresolved V genes explain less than half, and the rest is unexplained. Counted in this sample were 100,000 to 150,000 clones; roughly 86% of them appeared once. Roughly 12% of the sample lies in the top ten. The specimen was peripheral blood, collected 44 weeks after starting pembrolizumab. These receptors originate from an adult with mismatch repair-deficient cancer.

The rearrangement joins TRBV6-6 to TRBJ2-5; no firm D call. The V end lost 1 base, the J end lost 2 bases, and 8 bases lay between the germline ends. The CDR3 runs to 14 residues. The germline V gene encodes CDR1 MNHNY and CDR2 SVGAGI (reference sequence). The CDR3 is CASSYLQVQETQYF. The CDR3 DNA sequence: TGTGCCAGCAGTTACTTGCAGGTACAAGAGACCCAGTACTTC.

The chain recombines TRBV6-5 with TRBJ1-1; no firm D call. The CDR3 extends over 13 amino acids. Germline V gives CDR1 MNHEY, CDR2 SVGAGI. Trimming stripped 6 bases from V and 11 bases from J, with 19 bases between. This CDR3 reads CASRNRANLEAFF. The CDR3, as DNA: TGTGCCAGCAGGAACCGGGCAAACTTGGAGGCTTTCTTT.

In the case of this clone: One end of the junction varies from germline; a read error may be responsible. The rearrangement joins TRBV13 to TRBJ2-7; 11 bases fit TRBD1. The CDR3 consists of 14 residues. Germline V gene lookup returns CDR1 PRHDT and CDR2 FYEKMQ (reference sequence). DNA for the CDR3: TGTGCCAGCAGCCTAGGACAGGGGGCGAGAGAGCAGTACTTC. As protein: CASSLGQGAREQYF.

For the CDR3, the DNA is TGTGCCAGCAGCTTATCTAGGGGGAGCTCCTACAATGAGCAGTTCTTC. This encodes CASSLSRGSSYNEQFF. This chain uses TRBV13 with TRBJ2-1; possibly TRBD1 for D (6 bases). Trimming cost V 2 bases and J 0 bases, with 11 bases left between them. The CDR3 runs 16 residues. Germline-derived CDR1 and CDR2 are PRHDT and FYEKMQ (reference sequence). The whole variable domain, filled in from reference TRBV13 and TRBJ2-1, reads AAGVIQSPRHLIKEKRETATLKCYPIPRHDTVYWYQQGPGQDPQFLISFYEKMQSDKGSIPDRFSAQQFSDYHSELNMSSLELGDSALYFCASSLSRGSSYNEQFFGPGTRLTVL.

A note on this clone: The sample contains more than one DNA sequence encoding this CDR3. The chain joins TRBV19 to TRBJ2-7, with 7 nucleotides matching TRBD2. This CDR3 contains 15 residues. V shed 1 base, J shed 0 bases, and the junction held 3 bases outside the gene matches. The germline CDR1 and CDR2 sequences are LNHDA and SQIVND (reference sequence). The CDR3 loop reads CASSIGGRASYEQYF. The CDR3 bases are TGTGCCAGTAGTATAGGTGGGAGGGCCTCCTACGAGCAGTACTTC.

The J gene is TRBJ2-1, the V gene TRBV18; 12 bases fit TRBD2. Germline loops: CDR1 KGHSH, CDR2 LQKENI. This CDR3 is 17 amino acids long. V trimming: 3 bases; J trimming: 8 bases; junction bases outside the gene matches: 11. The CDR3 region has the DNA TGTGCCAGCTCACCCAGACTAGCGGGAGTGGGTCGGGATGAGCAGTTCTTC. Its protein product is CASSPRLAGVGRDEQFF.

Written as DNA, the CDR3 is TGTGCCAGCTTCCCAGGGGGGCAGCCAAGGCACTCATATGGCTACACCTTC. Amino acids: CASFPGGQPRHSYGYTF. This chain connects TRBV28 to TRBJ1-2, with 7 bases identical to TRBD1. Germline V CDR1 and CDR2: MDHEN, SYDVKM. This CDR3 is built from 17 residues. After removal of 8 bases from V and 5 bases from J, the junction contained 20 bases not matched to a gene.

The chain links TRBV6-1 to TRBJ2-3, with TRBD2 matching 7 bases. There are 16 residues in the CDR3. V was clipped by 2 bases and J by 4 bases; unmatched bases: 9. Germline CDR1 reads MNHNS; CDR2 reads SASEGT. Written as DNA, the CDR3 is TGTGCCAGCAGTGAATGGGGAGGGGCGCCCTCAGATACGCAGTATTTT. Residues: CASSEWGGAPSDTQYF.

This sequence joins TRBV20-1 and TRBJ2-7, with no clear D. Trimming cost V 3 bases and J 6 bases, with 9 bases left between them. Per germline, CDR1 DFQATT and CDR2 SNEGSKA (reference sequence). This CDR3 has 11 amino acids. DNA of the CDR3: TGCAGTGCTAGCGTGCTGGGCGAGCAGTACTTC. Encoded protein: CSASVLGEQYF.